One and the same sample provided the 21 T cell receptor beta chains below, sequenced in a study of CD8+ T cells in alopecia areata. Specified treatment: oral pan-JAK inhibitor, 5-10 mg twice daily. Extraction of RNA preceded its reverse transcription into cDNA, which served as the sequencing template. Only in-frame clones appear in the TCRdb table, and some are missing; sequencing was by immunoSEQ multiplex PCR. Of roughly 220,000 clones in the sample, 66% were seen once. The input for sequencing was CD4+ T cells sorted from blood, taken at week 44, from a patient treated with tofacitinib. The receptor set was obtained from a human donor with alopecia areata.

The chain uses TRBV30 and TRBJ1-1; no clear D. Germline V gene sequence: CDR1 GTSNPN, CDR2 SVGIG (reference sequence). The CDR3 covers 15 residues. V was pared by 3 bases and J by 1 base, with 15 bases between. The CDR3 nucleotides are TGTGCCTGGAGCCCCTCAGGATACCAGAACACTGAAGCTTTCTTT. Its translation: CAWSPSGYQNTEAFF.

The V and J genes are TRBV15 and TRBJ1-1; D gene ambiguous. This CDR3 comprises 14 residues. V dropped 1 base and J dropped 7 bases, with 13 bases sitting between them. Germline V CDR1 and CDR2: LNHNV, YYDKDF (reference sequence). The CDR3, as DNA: TGTGCCACCAGCAGAGGTGTAGGGAACGGTGAAGCTTTCTTT. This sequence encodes CATSRGVGNGEAFF.

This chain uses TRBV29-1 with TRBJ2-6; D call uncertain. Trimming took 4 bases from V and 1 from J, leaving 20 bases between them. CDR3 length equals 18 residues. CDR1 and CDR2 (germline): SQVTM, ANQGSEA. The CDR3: CSVVLYAAEPSGANVLTF. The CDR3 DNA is TGCAGCGTTGTTCTGTATGCGGCAGAGCCGTCTGGGGCCAACGTCCTGACTTTC.

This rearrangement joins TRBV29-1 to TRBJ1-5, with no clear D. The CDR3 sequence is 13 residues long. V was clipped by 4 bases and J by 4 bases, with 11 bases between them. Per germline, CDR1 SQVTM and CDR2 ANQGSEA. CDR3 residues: CSVADGGNQPQHF. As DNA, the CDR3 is TGCAGCGTTGCGGATGGCGGGAATCAGCCCCAGCATTTT.

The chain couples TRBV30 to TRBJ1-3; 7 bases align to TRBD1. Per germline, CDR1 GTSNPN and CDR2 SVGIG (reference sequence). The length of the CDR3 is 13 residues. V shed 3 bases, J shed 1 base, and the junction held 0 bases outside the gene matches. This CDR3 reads CAWRTGSGNTIYF. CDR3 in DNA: TGTGCCTGGAGGACAGGGTCTGGAAACACCATATATTTT.

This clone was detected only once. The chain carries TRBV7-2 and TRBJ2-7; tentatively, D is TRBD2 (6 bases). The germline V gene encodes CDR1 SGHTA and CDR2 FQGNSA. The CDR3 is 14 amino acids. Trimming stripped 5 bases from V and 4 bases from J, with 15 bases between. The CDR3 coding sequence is TGTGCCAGCAGCCCACCCCCCGGGGGTTACGAGCAGTACTTC. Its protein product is CASSPPPGGYEQYF.

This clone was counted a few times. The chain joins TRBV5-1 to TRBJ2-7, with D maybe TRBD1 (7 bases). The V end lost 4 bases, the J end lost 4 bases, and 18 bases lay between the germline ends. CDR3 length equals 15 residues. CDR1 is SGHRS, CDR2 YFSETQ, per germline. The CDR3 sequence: CASSPNAGQNYEQYF. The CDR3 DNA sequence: TGCGCCAGCAGCCCCAACGCGGGACAGAATTACGAGCAGTACTTC.

CDR3 DNA sequence: TGTGCCAGCAGTGAGGGACTAGCGGGTGTGCAGTACTTC. As protein: CASSEGLAGVQYF. The genes are TRBV25-1 and TRBJ2-7; TRBD2 agrees at 12 bases. Germline V CDR1 and CDR2: MGHDK, SYGVNS. J was trimmed by 9 bases and V by 3 bases; bases with no gene match: 3. The CDR3 has 13 amino acids.

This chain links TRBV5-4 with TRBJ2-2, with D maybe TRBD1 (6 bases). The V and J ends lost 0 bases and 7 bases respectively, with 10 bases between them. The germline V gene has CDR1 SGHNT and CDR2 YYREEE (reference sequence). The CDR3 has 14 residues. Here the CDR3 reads CASSLAGEGGELFF. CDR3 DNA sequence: TGTGCCAGCAGCTTGGCAGGGGAAGGCGGGGAGCTGTTTTTT.

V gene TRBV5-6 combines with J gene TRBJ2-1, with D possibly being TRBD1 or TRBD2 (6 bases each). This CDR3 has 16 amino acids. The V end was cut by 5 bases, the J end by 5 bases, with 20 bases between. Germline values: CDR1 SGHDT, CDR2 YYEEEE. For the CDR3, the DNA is TGTGCCAGCAGTCCCATGGGGGCGGGGTACGACAATGAGCAGTTCTTC. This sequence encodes CASSPMGAGYDNEQFF.

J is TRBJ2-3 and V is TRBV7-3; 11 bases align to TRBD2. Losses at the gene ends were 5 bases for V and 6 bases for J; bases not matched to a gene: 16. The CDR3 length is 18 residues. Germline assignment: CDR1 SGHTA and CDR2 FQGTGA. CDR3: CASSPQGRLAGRPDTQYF. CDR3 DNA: TGTGCCAGCAGCCCACAAGGCCGACTAGCGGGACGGCCGGATACGCAGTATTTT.

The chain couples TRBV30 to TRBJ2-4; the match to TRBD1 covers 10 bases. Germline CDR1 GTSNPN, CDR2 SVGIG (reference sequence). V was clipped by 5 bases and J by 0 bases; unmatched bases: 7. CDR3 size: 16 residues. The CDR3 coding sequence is TGTGCCTGGGACAGGGGGCCTAACCTAGCCAAAAACATTCAGTACTTC. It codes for CAWDRGPNLAKNIQYF.

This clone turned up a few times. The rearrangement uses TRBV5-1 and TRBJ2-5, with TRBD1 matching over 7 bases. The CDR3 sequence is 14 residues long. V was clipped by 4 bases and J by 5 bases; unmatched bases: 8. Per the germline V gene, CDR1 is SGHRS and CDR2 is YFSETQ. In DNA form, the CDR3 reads TGCGCCAGCAGCGCACGACAGGGTATGGAGACCCAGTACTTC. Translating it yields CASSARQGMETQYF. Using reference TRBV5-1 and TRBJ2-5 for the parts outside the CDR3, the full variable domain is KAGVTQTPRYLIKTRGQQVTLSCSPISGHRSVSWYQQTPGQGLQFLFEYFSETQRNKGNFPGRFSGRQFSNSRSEMNVSTLELGDSALYLCASSARQGMETQYFGPGTRLLVL.

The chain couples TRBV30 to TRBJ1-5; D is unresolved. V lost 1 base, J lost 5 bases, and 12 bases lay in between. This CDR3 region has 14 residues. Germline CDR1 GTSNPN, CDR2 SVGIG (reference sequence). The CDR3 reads CAWSDTRPDQPQHF. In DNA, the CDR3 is TGTGCCTGGAGTGATACTCGTCCCGATCAGCCCCAGCATTTT.

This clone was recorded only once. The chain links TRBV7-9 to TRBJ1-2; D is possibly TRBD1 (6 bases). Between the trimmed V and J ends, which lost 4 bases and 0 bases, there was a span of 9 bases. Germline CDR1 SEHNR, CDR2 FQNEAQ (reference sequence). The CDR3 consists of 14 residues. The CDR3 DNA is TGTGCCAGCAGCTCTGGACAGCCTAACTATGGCTACACCTTC. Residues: CASSSGQPNYGYTF. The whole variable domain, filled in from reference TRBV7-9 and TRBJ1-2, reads DTGVSQNPRHKITKRGQNVTFRCDPISEHNRLYWYRQTLGQGPEFLTYFQNEAQLEKSRLLSDRFSAERPKGSFSTLEIQRTEQGDSAMYLCASSSGQPNYGYTFGSGTRLTVV.

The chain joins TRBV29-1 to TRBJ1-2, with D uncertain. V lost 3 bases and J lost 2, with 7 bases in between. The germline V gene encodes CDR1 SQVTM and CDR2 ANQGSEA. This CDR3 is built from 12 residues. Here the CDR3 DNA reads TGCAGCGTTGATTCCGGAAACTATGGCTACACCTTC. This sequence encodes CSVDSGNYGYTF.

The CDR3 sequence: CASSLVRGTDTQYF. The CDR3 nucleotides are TGTGCCAGCAGCTTAGTAAGGGGGACAGATACGCAGTATTTT. The V gene is TRBV7-2, the J gene TRBJ2-3; tentatively, D is TRBD1 (6 bases). The V end was cut by 1 base, the J end by 3 bases, with 8 bases between. The germline V gene has CDR1 SGHTA and CDR2 FQGNSA. The CDR3 is made up of 14 amino acids. The whole variable domain, remainder taken from reference TRBV7-2 and TRBJ2-3, is GAGVSQSPSNKVTEKGKDVELRCDPISGHTALYWYRQSLGQGLEFLIYFQGNSAPDKSGLPSDRFSAERTGGSVSTLTIQRTQQEDSAVYLCASSLVRGTDTQYFGPGTRLTVL.

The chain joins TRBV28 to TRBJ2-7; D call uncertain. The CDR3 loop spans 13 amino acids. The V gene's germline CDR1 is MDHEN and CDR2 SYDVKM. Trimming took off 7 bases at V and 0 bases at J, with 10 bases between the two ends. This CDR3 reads CASTGSSSYEQYF. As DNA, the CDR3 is TGTGCCAGCACCGGTTCTAGCTCCTACGAGCAGTACTTC.

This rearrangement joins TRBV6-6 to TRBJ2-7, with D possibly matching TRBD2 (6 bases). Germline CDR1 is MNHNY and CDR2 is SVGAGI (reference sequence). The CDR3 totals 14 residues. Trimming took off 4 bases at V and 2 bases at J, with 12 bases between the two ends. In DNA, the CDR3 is TGTGCCAGCAGTTCGAGACTAGTGCCCTACGAGCAGTACTTC. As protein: CASSSRLVPYEQYF.

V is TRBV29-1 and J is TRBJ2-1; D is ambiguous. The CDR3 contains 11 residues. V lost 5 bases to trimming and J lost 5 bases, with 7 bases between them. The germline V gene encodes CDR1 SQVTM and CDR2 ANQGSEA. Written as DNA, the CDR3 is TGCAGCGTTCGAGGAGACAATGAGCAGTTCTTC. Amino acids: CSVRGDNEQFF.

Written as DNA, the CDR3 is TGTGCCAGCTCACCGACAGGGCGGCGAGAGACCCAGTACTTC. Its protein product is CASSPTGRRETQYF. The V gene is TRBV18, the J gene TRBJ2-5, with 7 bases identical to TRBD1. In germline, CDR1 is KGHSH, CDR2 LQKENI. V shed 3 bases, J shed 4 bases, and the junction held 5 bases outside the gene matches. The CDR3 length is 14 residues.